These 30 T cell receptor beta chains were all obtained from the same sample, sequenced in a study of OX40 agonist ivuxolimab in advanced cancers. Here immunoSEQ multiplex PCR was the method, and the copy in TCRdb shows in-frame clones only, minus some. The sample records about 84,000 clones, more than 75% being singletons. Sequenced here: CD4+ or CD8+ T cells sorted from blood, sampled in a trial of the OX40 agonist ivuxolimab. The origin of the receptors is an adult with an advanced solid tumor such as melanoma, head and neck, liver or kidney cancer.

In nucleotides, the CDR3 is TGTGCCAGCTATCAGGGGGCGAACGATGGCTACACCTTC. As protein: CASYQGANDGYTF. The chain uses TRBV2 and TRBJ1-2; 8 bases map to TRBD1. With V trimmed by 8 bases and J by 6 bases, 8 bases remained unmatched. Per germline, CDR1 SNHLY and CDR2 FYNNEI. This CDR3 region has 13 residues.

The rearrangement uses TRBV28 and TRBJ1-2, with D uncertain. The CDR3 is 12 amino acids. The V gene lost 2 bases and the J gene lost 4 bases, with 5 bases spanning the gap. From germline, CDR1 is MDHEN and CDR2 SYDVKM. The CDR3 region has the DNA TGTGCCAGCAGTTTAGGTGCCTATGGCTACACCTTC. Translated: CASSLGAYGYTF.

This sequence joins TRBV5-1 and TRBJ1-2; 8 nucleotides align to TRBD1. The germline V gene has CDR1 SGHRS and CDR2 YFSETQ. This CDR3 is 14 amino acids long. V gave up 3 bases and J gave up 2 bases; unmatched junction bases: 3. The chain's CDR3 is CASSSRGPNYGYTF. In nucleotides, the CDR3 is TGCGCCAGCAGCTCCAGGGGGCCCAACTATGGCTACACCTTC.

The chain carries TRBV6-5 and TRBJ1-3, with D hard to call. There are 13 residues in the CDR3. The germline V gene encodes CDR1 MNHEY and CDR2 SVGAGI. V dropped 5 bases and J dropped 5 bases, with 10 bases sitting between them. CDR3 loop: CASSGKTRNTIYF. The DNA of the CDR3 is TGTGCCAGCAGTGGCAAGACAAGAAACACCATATATTTT.

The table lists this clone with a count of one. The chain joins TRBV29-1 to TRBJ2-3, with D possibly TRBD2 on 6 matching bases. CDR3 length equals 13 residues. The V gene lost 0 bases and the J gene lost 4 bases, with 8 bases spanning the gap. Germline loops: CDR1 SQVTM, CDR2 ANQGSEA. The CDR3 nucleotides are TGCAGCGTTGAAGAGGCGGGGCCAGATACGCAGTATTTT. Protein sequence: CSVEEAGPDTQYF.

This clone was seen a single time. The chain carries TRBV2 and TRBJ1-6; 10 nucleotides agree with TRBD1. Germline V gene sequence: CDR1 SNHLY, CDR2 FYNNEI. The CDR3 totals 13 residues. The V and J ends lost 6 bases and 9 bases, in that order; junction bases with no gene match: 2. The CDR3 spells CASSRDRGSPLHF. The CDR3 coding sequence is TGTGCCAGCAGCCGGGACAGGGGTTCACCCCTCCACTTT.

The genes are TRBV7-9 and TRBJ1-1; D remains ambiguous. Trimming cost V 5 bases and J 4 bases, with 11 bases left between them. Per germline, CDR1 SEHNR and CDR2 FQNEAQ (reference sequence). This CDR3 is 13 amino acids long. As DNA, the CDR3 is TGTGCCAGCAGCCCACCTTATCCCACTGAAGCTTTCTTT. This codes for CASSPPYPTEAFF.

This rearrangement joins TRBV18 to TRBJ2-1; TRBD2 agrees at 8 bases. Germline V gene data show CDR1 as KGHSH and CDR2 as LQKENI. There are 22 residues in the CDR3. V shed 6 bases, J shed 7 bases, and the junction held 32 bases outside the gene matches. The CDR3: CASSRDVTGGRGGRTGRNEQFF. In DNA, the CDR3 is TGTGCCAGCTCGCGCGATGTAACAGGTGGACGGGGGGGGAGGACCGGCCGGAATGAGCAGTTCTTC.

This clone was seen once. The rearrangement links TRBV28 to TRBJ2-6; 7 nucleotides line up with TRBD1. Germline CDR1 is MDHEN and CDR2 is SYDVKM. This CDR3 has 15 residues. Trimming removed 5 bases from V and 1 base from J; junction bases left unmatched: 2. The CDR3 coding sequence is TGTGCCAGCAGTGGGACAGCTTCTGGGGCCAACGTCCTGACTTTC. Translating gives CASSGTASGANVLTF.

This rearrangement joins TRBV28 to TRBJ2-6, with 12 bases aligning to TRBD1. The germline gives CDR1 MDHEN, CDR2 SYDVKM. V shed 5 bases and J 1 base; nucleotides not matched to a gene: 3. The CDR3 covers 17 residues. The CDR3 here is CASSLGQGASGANVLTF. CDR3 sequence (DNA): TGTGCCAGCAGTCTGGGACAGGGGGCGTCTGGGGCCAACGTCCTGACTTTC.

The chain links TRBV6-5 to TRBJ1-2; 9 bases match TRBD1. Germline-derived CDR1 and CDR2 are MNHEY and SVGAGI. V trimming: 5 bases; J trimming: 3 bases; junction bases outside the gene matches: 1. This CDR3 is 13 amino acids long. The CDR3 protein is CASSRTGDYGYTF. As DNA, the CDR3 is TGTGCCAGCAGTCGGACAGGGGACTATGGCTACACCTTC.

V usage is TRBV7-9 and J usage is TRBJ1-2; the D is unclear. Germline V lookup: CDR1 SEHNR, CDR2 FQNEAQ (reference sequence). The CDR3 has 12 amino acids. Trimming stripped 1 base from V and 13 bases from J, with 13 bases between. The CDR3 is CASSLGFGKVTF. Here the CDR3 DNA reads TGTGCCAGCAGCTTAGGTTTCGGGAAAGTCACCTTC.

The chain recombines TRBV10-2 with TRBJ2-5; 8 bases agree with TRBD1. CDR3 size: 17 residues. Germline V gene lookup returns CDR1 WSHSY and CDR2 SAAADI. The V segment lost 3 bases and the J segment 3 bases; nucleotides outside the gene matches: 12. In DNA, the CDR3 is TGCGCCAGCAGTGATCCCCAAACGACAGGGGATGAAGAGACCCAGTACTTC. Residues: CASSDPQTTGDEETQYF.

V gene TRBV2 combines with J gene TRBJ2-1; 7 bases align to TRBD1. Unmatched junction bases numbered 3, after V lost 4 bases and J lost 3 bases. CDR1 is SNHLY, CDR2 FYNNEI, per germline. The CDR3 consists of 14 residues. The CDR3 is CASSGQGFYNEQFF. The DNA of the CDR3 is TGTGCCAGCAGTGGACAGGGCTTCTACAATGAGCAGTTCTTC.

CDR3 sequence reads: CTSSQGALGETQYF. The CDR3, as DNA: TGCACCAGCAGCCAGGGGGCTCTGGGGGAGACCCAGTACTTC. This chain joins TRBV1 and TRBJ2-5; TRBD1, as called in the table, went unchecked against the DNA. TRBV1 is noted as a pseudogene. The CDR3 covers 14 residues.

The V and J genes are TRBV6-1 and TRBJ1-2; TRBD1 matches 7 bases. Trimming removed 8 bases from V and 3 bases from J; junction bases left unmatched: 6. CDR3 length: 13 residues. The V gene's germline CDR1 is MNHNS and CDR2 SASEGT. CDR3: CASLGQTDYGYTF. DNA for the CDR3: TGTGCCAGCTTGGGACAGACCGACTATGGCTACACCTTC.

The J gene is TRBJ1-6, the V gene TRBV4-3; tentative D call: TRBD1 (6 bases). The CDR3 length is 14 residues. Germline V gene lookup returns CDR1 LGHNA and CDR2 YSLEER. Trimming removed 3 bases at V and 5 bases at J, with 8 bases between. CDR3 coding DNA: TGCGCCAGCAGCCAGACAGGAAATAATTCACCCCTCCACTTT. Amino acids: CASSQTGNNSPLHF.

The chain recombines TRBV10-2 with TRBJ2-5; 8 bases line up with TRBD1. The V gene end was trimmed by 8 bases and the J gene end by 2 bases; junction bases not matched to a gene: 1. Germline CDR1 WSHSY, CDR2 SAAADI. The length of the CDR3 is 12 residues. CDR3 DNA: TGCGCCAGCGGGGACAGGCAAGAGACCCAGTACTTC. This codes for CASGDRQETQYF.

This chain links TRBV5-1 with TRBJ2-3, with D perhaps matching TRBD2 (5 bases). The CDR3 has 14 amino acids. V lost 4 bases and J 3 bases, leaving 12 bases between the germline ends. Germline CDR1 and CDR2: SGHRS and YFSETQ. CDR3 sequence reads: CASSLTGETDTQYF. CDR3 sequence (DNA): TGCGCCAGCAGCCTGACCGGGGAAACAGATACGCAGTATTTT.

The CDR3 loop reads CASSSQGARTEAFF. As DNA, the CDR3 is TGTGCCAGCAGCTCACAGGGGGCGCGGACTGAAGCTTTCTTT. This rearrangement joins TRBV7-2 to TRBJ1-1, with 9 bases that match TRBD1. The CDR3 is made up of 14 amino acids. The germline gives CDR1 SGHTA, CDR2 FQGNSA. Losses at the gene ends were 4 bases for V and 5 bases for J; bases not matched to a gene: 5.

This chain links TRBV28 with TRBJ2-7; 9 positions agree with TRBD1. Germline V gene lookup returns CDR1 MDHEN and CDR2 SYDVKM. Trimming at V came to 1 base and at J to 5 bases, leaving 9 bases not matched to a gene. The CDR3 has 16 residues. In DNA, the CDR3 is TGTGCCAGCAGTTTATCCCCGGGACAGGGTTTACACGAGCAGTACTTC. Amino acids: CASSLSPGQGLHEQYF.

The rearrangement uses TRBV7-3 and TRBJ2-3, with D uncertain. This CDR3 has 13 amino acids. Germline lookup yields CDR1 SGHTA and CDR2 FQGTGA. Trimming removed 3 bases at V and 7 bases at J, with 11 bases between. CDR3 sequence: CASSLGPGHTQYF. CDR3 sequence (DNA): TGTGCCAGCAGCTTGGGCCCGGGCCATACGCAGTATTTT.

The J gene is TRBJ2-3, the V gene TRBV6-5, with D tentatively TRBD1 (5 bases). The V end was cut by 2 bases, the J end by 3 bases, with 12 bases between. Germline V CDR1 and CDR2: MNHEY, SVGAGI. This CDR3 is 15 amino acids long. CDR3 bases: TGTGCCAGCAGTTACGATTTCCAGGGAACAGATACGCAGTATTTT. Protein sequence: CASSYDFQGTDTQYF.

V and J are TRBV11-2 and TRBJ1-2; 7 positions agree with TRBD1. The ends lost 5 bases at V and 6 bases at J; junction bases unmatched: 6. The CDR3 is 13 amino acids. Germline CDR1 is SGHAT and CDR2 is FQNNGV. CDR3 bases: TGTGCCAGCAGCCCTCAGACAGGGAATGGCTACACCTTC. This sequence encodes CASSPQTGNGYTF.

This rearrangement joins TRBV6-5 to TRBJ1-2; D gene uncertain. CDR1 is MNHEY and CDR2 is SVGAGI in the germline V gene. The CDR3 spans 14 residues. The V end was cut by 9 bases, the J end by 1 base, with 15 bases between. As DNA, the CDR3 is TGTGCCAGTAGAGGATTAAGGGATAACTATGGCTACACCTTC. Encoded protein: CASRGLRDNYGYTF.

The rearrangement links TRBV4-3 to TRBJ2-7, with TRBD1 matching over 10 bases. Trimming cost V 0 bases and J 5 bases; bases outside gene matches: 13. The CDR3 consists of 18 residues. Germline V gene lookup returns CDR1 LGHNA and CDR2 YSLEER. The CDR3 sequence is CASSQEISLSTGGNEQYF. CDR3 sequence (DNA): TGCGCCAGCAGCCAAGAAATTTCTTTATCGACAGGGGGCAACGAGCAGTACTTC.

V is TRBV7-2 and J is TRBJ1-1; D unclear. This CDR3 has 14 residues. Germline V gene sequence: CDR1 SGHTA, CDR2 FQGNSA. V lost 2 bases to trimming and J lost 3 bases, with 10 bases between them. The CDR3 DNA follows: TGTGCCAGCAGCTTAAAAAGGGCGGACACTGAAGCTTTCTTT. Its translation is CASSLKRADTEAFF.

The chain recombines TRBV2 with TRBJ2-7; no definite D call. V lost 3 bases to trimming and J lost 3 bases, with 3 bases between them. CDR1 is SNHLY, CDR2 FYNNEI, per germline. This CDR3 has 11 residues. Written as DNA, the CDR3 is TGTGCCAGCAGTGACAACTACGAGCAGTACTTC. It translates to CASSDNYEQYF.

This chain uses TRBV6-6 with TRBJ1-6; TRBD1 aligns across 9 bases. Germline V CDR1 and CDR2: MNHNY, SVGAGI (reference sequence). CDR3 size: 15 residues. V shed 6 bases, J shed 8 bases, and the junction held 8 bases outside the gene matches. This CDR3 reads CASRQTTGGHSPLHF. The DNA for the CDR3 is TGTGCCAGCAGACAGACCACAGGGGGCCATTCACCCCTCCACTTT.

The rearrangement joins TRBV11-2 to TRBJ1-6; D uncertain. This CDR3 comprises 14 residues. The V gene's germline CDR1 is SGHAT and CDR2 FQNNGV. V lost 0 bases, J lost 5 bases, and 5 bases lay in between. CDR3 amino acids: CASSLDRNNSPLHF. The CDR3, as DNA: TGTGCCAGCAGCTTAGACAGAAATAATTCACCCCTCCACTTT.